These 25 T cell receptor beta chains originate from one sample sequenced in a study of early T cells in non-severe SARS-CoV-2 infection. TCRdb recomputed calls from the 5' RACE reads with MiXCR, one row per CDR3 protein. The repertoire holds some 58,000 distinct CDR3 sequences, with approximately 11% as singletons. The specimen comprised whole blood, sampled at baseline. The receptor source for this set is an adult who was a healthcare worker with PCR-confirmed SARS-CoV-2 infection or an uninfected control (not recorded which).

This clonotype has more than one count but fewer than ten. The chain links TRBV6-2 or TRBV6-3 to TRBJ2-1; TRBD2 agrees at 12 bases. CDR1 is MNHEY, CDR2 SVGEGT, per germline. CDR3 size: 18 residues. V gave up 7 bases and J gave up 2 bases; unmatched junction bases: 12. CDR3 sequence reads: CASTQRTSGDPTYNEQFF. The CDR3 nucleotides read TGTGCCAGCACCCAAAGGACTAGCGGGGACCCGACCTACAATGAGCAGTTCTTC.

This clonotype was detected only a few times. In DNA, the CDR3 is TGTGCCAGTACACCAGGGGCTAACTATGGCTACACCTTC. Translating gives CASTPGANYGYTF. The V call is TRBV19, the J call TRBJ1-2; D is possibly TRBD1 (6 bases). V lost 7 bases and J 0 bases, leaving 9 bases between the germline ends. CDR1 is LNHDA and CDR2 is SQIVND in the germline V gene (reference sequence). The CDR3 is 13 residues long.

This clonotype was counted a few times. This chain uses TRBV7-8 with TRBJ1-1; TRBD1 agrees at 8 bases. Per the germline V gene, CDR1 is SGHVS and CDR2 is FQNEAQ. Germline trimming cut 5 bases from V and 4 bases from J; bases unmatched to any gene: 9. CDR3 length equals 15 residues. CDR3 DNA: TGTGCCAGCAGCAAATTACAGGGGGGCGGCACTGAAGCTTTCTTT. This sequence encodes CASSKLQGGGTEAFF.

This clonotype was counted only a few times. The chain links TRBV30 to TRBJ2-3; the D gene is possibly TRBD1 (6 bases). Germline CDR1 reads GTSNPN; CDR2 reads SVGIG (reference sequence). Trimming left V 0 bases short and J 6 bases short, with 13 bases between. The CDR3 loop spans 14 amino acids. The CDR3 DNA sequence: TGTGCCTGGAGTGTACAGGGCTCCCCCGATACGCAGTATTTT. Translating it yields CAWSVQGSPDTQYF.

This rearrangement joins TRBV11-2 to TRBJ1-2, with TRBD1 identical over 9 bases. CDR3 length: 14 residues. With V trimmed by 5 bases and J by 4 bases, 5 bases remained unmatched. Germline-derived CDR1 and CDR2 are SGHAT and FQNNGV. In DNA, the CDR3 is TGTGCCAGCAGCCCTACAGGGGGCGTCTATGGCTACACCTTC. It translates to CASSPTGGVYGYTF.

This clonotype was seen only a few times. The CDR3 DNA sequence: TGTGCCAGCGATACAGGGGCTAACTATGGCTACACCTTC. This codes for CASDTGANYGYTF. The gene calls are TRBV18 and TRBJ1-2; 7 bases agree with TRBD1. The CDR3 runs 13 residues. Trimming took 8 bases from V and 0 from J; bases not matched to a gene: 3. The V gene's germline CDR1 is KGHSH and CDR2 LQKENI.

At least ten counts were recorded for this clonotype. The chain uses TRBV7-2 and TRBJ1-5; D may be TRBD1 (6 bases). There are 14 residues in the CDR3. Germline CDR1 and CDR2: SGHTA and FQGNSA. Trimming pared 1 base from V and 7 bases from J, leaving 11 bases between. The CDR3, as DNA: TGTGCCAGCAGCTTAGTGCACAGGGACCAGCCCCAGCATTTT. Its protein is CASSLVHRDQPQHF. Together with reference TRBV7-2 and TRBJ1-5, the CDR3 gives the full variable domain: GAGVSQSPSNKVTEKGKDVELRCDPISGHTALYWYRQSLGQGLEFLIYFQGNSAPDKSGLPSDRFSAERTGGSVSTLTIQRTQQEDSAVYLCASSLVHRDQPQHFGDGTRLSIL.

This clonotype was detected ten times or more. The V and J genes are TRBV7-9 and TRBJ2-7, with 7 bases identical to TRBD2. Germline CDR1 is SEHNR and CDR2 is FQNEAQ (reference sequence). The length of the CDR3 is 14 residues. V gave up 4 bases and J gave up 2 bases; unmatched junction bases: 5. DNA for the CDR3: TGTGCCAGCAGCTCTACTAGCGCTACCTACGAGCAGTACTTC. Translating gives CASSSTSATYEQYF.

This clonotype showed up just a few times. The genes are TRBV12-3 or TRBV12-4 and TRBJ2-2, with D perhaps matching TRBD2 (5 bases). V was pared by 2 bases and J by 6 bases, with 10 bases between. The CDR3 has 14 amino acids. The CDR3 loop is CASSLIGVPGELFF. Here the CDR3 DNA reads TGTGCCAGCAGTTTAATCGGGGTCCCCGGGGAGCTGTTTTTT.

This chain uses TRBV7-9 with TRBJ1-2, with TRBD1 matching 8 bases. From germline, CDR1 is SEHNR and CDR2 FQNEAQ (reference sequence). The CDR3 length is 13 residues. V dropped 5 bases and J dropped 3; count of bases not matched to a gene: 2. The chain's CDR3 is CASSGTGDYGYTF. The CDR3 coding sequence is TGTGCCAGCAGCGGGACAGGCGACTATGGCTACACCTTC.

This clonotype was counted ten times or more. The chain has TRBV6-2 or TRBV6-3 and TRBJ2-4, with 7 bases fitting TRBD1. V dropped 4 bases and J dropped 4; count of bases not matched to a gene: 10. Per the germline V gene, CDR1 is MNHEY and CDR2 is SVGEGT. This CDR3 contains 16 residues. CDR3 region: CASSFSPGTEKNIQYF. The CDR3 DNA is TGTGCCAGCAGTTTTTCCCCCGGGACAGAGAAAAACATTCAGTACTTC.

The chain recombines TRBV12-3 or TRBV12-4 with TRBJ1-2, with TRBD1 as a possible D gene (5 bases). The CDR3 totals 12 residues. Trimming cost V 8 bases and J 11 bases, with 18 bases left between them. CDR3 nucleotides: TGTGCCAGCTCCCTCACACGGGGGGAGTACACCTTC. As protein: CASSLTRGEYTF.

The V call is TRBV20-1, the J call TRBJ1-1, with a possible D match to TRBD1 (5 bases). This CDR3 region has 11 residues. The germline gives CDR1 DFQATT, CDR2 SNEGSKA (reference sequence). V was pared by 6 bases and J by 11 bases, with 16 bases between. The CDR3 spells CSAIRDRSAFF. The CDR3 DNA sequence: TGCAGTGCGATACGAGACAGATCTGCTTTCTTT.

In its sample, this clonotype is medium-sized. The gene calls are TRBV10-3 and TRBJ1-3; D remains unclear. The CDR3 is made up of 14 amino acids. Trimming left V 6 bases short and J 3 bases short, with 12 bases between. Germline CDR1 ENHRY, CDR2 SYGVKD. CDR3 residues: CAIRADAYGNTIYF. In DNA, the CDR3 is TGTGCCATCAGAGCGGACGCCTATGGAAACACCATATATTTT.

This clonotype appeared many times. The chain combines TRBV7-6 with TRBJ1-1; D may be TRBD1 (5 bases). V lost 4 bases to trimming and J lost 1 base, with 13 bases between them. CDR3 length equals 15 residues. In germline, CDR1 is SGHVS, CDR2 FNYEAQ. The chain's CDR3 is CASSYLPQENTEAFF. Here the CDR3 DNA reads TGTGCCAGCAGCTATCTACCACAGGAGAACACTGAAGCTTTCTTT.

This clonotype was seen once. J is TRBJ1-5 and V is TRBV20-1, with D perhaps matching TRBD1 (5 bases). This CDR3 has 16 amino acids. Looked up from germline, CDR1 is DFQATT and CDR2 is SNEGSKA (reference sequence). Trimming left V 5 bases short and J 1 base short, with 18 bases between. CDR3 in DNA: TGCAGTGCTGGGGGTGCGGGTATCGGGAGCAATCAGCCCCAGCATTTT. Encoded protein: CSAGGAGIGSNQPQHF.

The J gene is TRBJ2-2, the V gene TRBV30; D not resolved. V lost 3 bases and J lost 10, with 12 bases in between. CDR3 length equals 12 residues. Germline V lookup: CDR1 GTSNPN, CDR2 SVGIG (reference sequence). The CDR3 is CAWRPLAVELFF. Here the CDR3 DNA reads TGTGCCTGGAGGCCACTGGCCGTGGAGCTGTTTTTT.

Many counts were recorded for this clonotype. The gene calls are TRBV12-2 and TRBJ1-2. TRBV12-2 is an annotated pseudogene. This CDR3 is 20 amino acids long. CDR3 bases: TGTGCAAGTCGCTTAGTCGGAGAAGTCGAACGACTACCAGTTAACTATGGCTACACCTTC. It specifies CASRLVGEVERLPVNYGYTF.

This clonotype was detected many times. This sequence joins TRBV20-1 and TRBJ2-3; 7 nucleotides line up with TRBD2. CDR1 and CDR2 (germline): DFQATT, SNEGSKA (reference sequence). The CDR3 extends over 17 amino acids. Germline trimming cut 5 bases from V and 1 base from J; bases unmatched to any gene: 15. The chain's CDR3 is CSAALVGGTPRTDTQYF. CDR3 nucleotides: TGCAGTGCTGCCTTGGTCGGGGGGACCCCCCGCACAGATACGCAGTATTTT.

The chain has TRBV2 and TRBJ2-3; 8 bases align to TRBD1. V lost 6 bases and J lost 3; bases outside the gene matches: 8. From germline, CDR1 is SNHLY and CDR2 FYNNEI. The CDR3 is made up of 15 amino acids. CDR3 sequence: CASSGDRGRTDTQYF. The DNA of the CDR3 is TGTGCCAGCAGCGGCGACAGGGGACGTACAGATACGCAGTATTTT.

The gene calls are TRBV10-3 and TRBJ2-1; 8 nucleotides match TRBD2. This CDR3 is built from 14 residues. CDR1 ENHRY and CDR2 SYGVKD come from the germline V gene. After removal of 8 bases from V and 2 bases from J, the junction contained 5 bases not matched to a gene. The CDR3 loop reads CAIGAGDPYNEQFF. Written as DNA, the CDR3 is TGTGCCATCGGAGCGGGGGACCCCTACAATGAGCAGTTCTTC.

The chain has TRBV10-3 and TRBJ1-2; D gene unclear. CDR1 and CDR2 (germline): ENHRY, SYGVKD. The CDR3 runs 16 residues. The V end lost 0 bases, the J end lost 1 base, and 12 bases lay between the germline ends. Written as DNA, the CDR3 is TGTGCCATCAGTGAGTCGGGCCTTGGACTTAACTATGGCTACACCTTC. Residues: CAISESGLGLNYGYTF.

This clonotype was detected ten times or more. The chain links TRBV12-3 or TRBV12-4 to TRBJ2-5; 11 bases are shared with TRBD2. With 0 bases clipped from V and 4 bases from J, the junction kept 1 base outside the gene matches. This CDR3 is 15 amino acids long. CDR3: CASSLATSGAETQYF. DNA of the CDR3: TGTGCCAGCAGTTTAGCGACTAGCGGGGCAGAGACCCAGTACTTC.

This clonotype has a count of ten or more. The V and J genes are TRBV24-1 and TRBJ2-1; weak D call: TRBD2 (5 bases). CDR3 size: 10 residues. V dropped 12 bases and J dropped 12 bases, with 14 bases sitting between them. CDR1 is KGHDR, CDR2 SFDVKD, per germline. The chain's CDR3 is CAPRSGRQFF. The CDR3 nucleotides are TGTGCCCCCCGAAGCGGAAGGCAGTTCTTC.

The chain is built from TRBV29-1 and TRBJ1-1; D unclear. Germline loops: CDR1 SQVTM, CDR2 ANQGSEA. Trimming took 0 bases from V and 2 from J, leaving 19 bases between them. The CDR3 contains 17 residues. The DNA of the CDR3 is TGCAGCGTTGAAGATCCCCCGGATGGGAGGGTCAACACTGAAGCTTTCTTT. Its translation: CSVEDPPDGRVNTEAFF. The variable domain in full, completed from reference TRBV29-1 and TRBJ1-1, reads SAVISQKPSRDICQRGTSLTIQCQVDSQVTMMFWYRQQPGQSLTLIATANQGSEATYESGFVIDKFPISRPNLTFSTLTVSNMSPEDSSIYLCSVEDPPDGRVNTEAFFGQGTRLTVV.